This is a list of T cell receptor beta chains from one sample in a study of control samples from healthy donors and cancer patients. Some clones are missing from TCRdb's copy, which holds only in-frame ones; the method was immunoSEQ multiplex PCR. The sample lists 150,000 or so clones; 93% were seen once. Sequenced input: blood. These receptors were collected from a man aged 18 to 30 in good health. The CDR3 runs from the conserved cysteine through the conserved F or W. The order of the fields is clone size, J gene, V gene, D gene, CDR3 protein, CDR3 DNA. D genes are given only for firm matches. Size values are once, few and many counts, or a class for expanded clones, and some rows have none.

clone size: NA
J gene: TRBJ1-1
V gene: TRBV13
D gene: NA
CDR3 protein: CASSPPRTANTEAFF
CDR3 DNA: TGTGCCAGCAGCCCACCCAGGACAGCCAACACTGAAGCTTTCTTT

clone size: NA
J gene: TRBJ2-3
V gene: TRBV5-4
D gene: TRBD2
CDR3 protein: CASSLRRGALPGTDTQYF
CDR3 DNA: TGTGCCAGCAGCTTGAGGCGGGGGGCTCTCCCGGGCACAGATACGCAGTATTTT

clone size: few
J gene: TRBJ1-3
V gene: TRBV11-2
D gene: NA
CDR3 protein: CATLAGNTIYF
CDR3 DNA: TGTGCCACTCTAGCCGGAAACACCATATATTTT

clone size: NA
J gene: TRBJ2-1
V gene: TRBV29-1
D gene: NA
CDR3 protein: CSVEDRGGIDNEQFF
CDR3 DNA: TGCAGCGTTGAAGATAGGGGCGGGATTGACAATGAGCAGTTCTTC

clone size: once
J gene: TRBJ1-1
V gene: TRBV6-5
D gene: NA
CDR3 protein: CASSYSRTANTEAFF
CDR3 DNA: TGTGCCAGCAGTTACTCGAGGACAGCCAACACTGAAGCTTTCTTT

clone size: NA
J gene: TRBJ2-5
V gene: TRBV5-1
D gene: TRBD2
CDR3 protein: CASSPTPGGTQYF
CDR3 DNA: TGCGCCAGCAGCCCGACCCCGGGAGGGACCCAGTACTTC

clone size: NA
J gene: TRBJ1-1
V gene: TRBV10-3
D gene: NA
CDR3 protein: CAISWALVVNTEAFF
CDR3 DNA: TGTGCCATCAGTTGGGCATTGGTCGTGAACACTGAAGCTTTCTTT

clone size: NA
J gene: TRBJ2-3
V gene: TRBV28
D gene: TRBD1
CDR3 protein: CASSYRGSARGVSQYF
CDR3 DNA: TGTGCCAGCAGTTACAGGGGATCCGCCCGCGGCGTTTCGCAGTATTTT

clone size: NA
J gene: TRBJ1-4
V gene: TRBV6-5
D gene: NA
CDR3 protein: CASSNLQEKLFF
CDR3 DNA: TGTGCCAGCAGTAATCTCCAGGAAAAACTGTTTTTT

clone size: once
J gene: TRBJ1-6
V gene: TRBV13
D gene: NA
CDR3 protein: CASSLGPLAGIPYYNSPLHF
CDR3 DNA: TGTGCCAGCAGCTTAGGCCCTCTCGCAGGGATCCCCTACTATAATTCACCCCTCCACTTT

clone size: NA
J gene: TRBJ2-1
V gene: TRBV5-1
D gene: TRBD2
CDR3 protein: CASSLWSGSYNEQFF
CDR3 DNA: TGCGCCAGCAGCTTGTGGAGCGGGAGCTACAATGAGCAGTTCTTC

clone size: NA
J gene: TRBJ1-5
V gene: TRBV30
D gene: TRBD1
CDR3 protein: CAWSLQGADQPQHF
CDR3 DNA: TGTGCCTGGAGCCTACAGGGGGCAGATCAGCCCCAGCATTTT

clone size: few
J gene: TRBJ1-1
V gene: TRBV6-6
D gene: TRBD1
CDR3 protein: CASSYPAGGGEAFF
CDR3 DNA: TGTGCCAGCAGTTACCCTGCAGGGGGCGGTGAAGCTTTCTTT

clone size: NA
J gene: TRBJ2-1
V gene: TRBV27
D gene: NA
CDR3 protein: CASSLTTSYNEQFF
CDR3 DNA: TGTGCCAGCAGTCTGACTACCTCCTACAATGAGCAGTTCTTC

clone size: NA
J gene: TRBJ1-1
V gene: TRBV7-6
D gene: TRBD1
CDR3 protein: CASSPGGQYTNTEAFF
CDR3 DNA: TGTGCCAGCAGCCCGGGGGGACAGTATACTAACACTGAAGCTTTCTTT

clone size: once
J gene: TRBJ2-3
V gene: TRBV5-5
D gene: TRBD2
CDR3 protein: CASSPILREGRYTQYF
CDR3 DNA: TGTGCCAGCAGCCCCATTTTACGGGAGGGGAGGTATACGCAGTATTTT

clone size: few
J gene: TRBJ1-5
V gene: TRBV3-1/TRBV3-2
D gene: TRBD1
CDR3 protein: CASSQGGGTGKRPQHF
CDR3 DNA: TGTGCCAGCAGCCAAGGGGGAGGGACAGGGAAACGGCCCCAGCATTTT

clone size: NA
J gene: TRBJ2-7
V gene: TRBV5-1
D gene: TRBD2
CDR3 protein: CASSPRGTSGIVSYEQYF
CDR3 DNA: TGCGCCAGCAGCCCTCGCGGGACTAGCGGGATAGTCTCCTACGAGCAGTACTTC

clone size: NA
J gene: TRBJ1-1
V gene: TRBV5-5
D gene: NA
CDR3 protein: CASSSILRGTEAFF
CDR3 DNA: TGTGCCAGCAGCTCTATCCTCAGGGGTACTGAAGCTTTCTTT

clone size: NA
J gene: TRBJ2-1
V gene: TRBV7-3
D gene: TRBD2
CDR3 protein: CASSPSGLGGVAQFF
CDR3 DNA: TGTGCCAGCAGCCCCTCCGGTCTCGGGGGGGTAGCGCAGTTCTTC

clone size: few
J gene: TRBJ2-3
V gene: TRBV28
D gene: TRBD1
CDR3 protein: CASSYSPGTGASTDTQYF
CDR3 DNA: TGTGCCAGCAGTTACTCCCCCGGGACAGGGGCTAGCACAGATACGCAGTATTTT

clone size: NA
J gene: TRBJ1-1
V gene: TRBV7-2
D gene: NA
CDR3 protein: CASSSQMNTEAFF
CDR3 DNA: TGTGCCAGCAGCTCGCAGATGAACACTGAAGCTTTCTTT

clone size: NA
J gene: TRBJ1-3
V gene: TRBV18
D gene: NA
CDR3 protein: CASSPMAGKTLENTIYF
CDR3 DNA: TGTGCCAGCTCACCAATGGCGGGCAAAACGCTTGAAAACACCATATATTTT

clone size: NA
J gene: TRBJ1-2
V gene: TRBV6-5
D gene: TRBD1
CDR3 protein: CASRPGQNYGYTF
CDR3 DNA: TGTGCCAGCAGGCCGGGACAGAACTATGGCTACACCTTC

clone size: NA
J gene: TRBJ1-5
V gene: TRBV4-1
D gene: NA
CDR3 protein: CASTPEGPQHF
CDR3 DNA: TGCGCCAGCACCCCGGAGGGGCCCCAGCATTTT

clone size: NA
J gene: TRBJ1-6
V gene: TRBV9
D gene: TRBD1
CDR3 protein: CASTTGGNNSPLHF
CDR3 DNA: TGTGCCAGCACCACAGGGGGAAATAATTCACCCCTCCACTTT

clone size: NA
J gene: TRBJ2-1
V gene: TRBV7-3
D gene: TRBD2
CDR3 protein: CASSLWKVGLAGESYNEQFF
CDR3 DNA: TGTGCCAGCAGCTTATGGAAGGTCGGACTAGCGGGAGAGTCCTACAATGAGCAGTTCTTC

clone size: once
J gene: TRBJ2-7
V gene: TRBV4-1
D gene: NA
CDR3 protein: CASSQEMVIYSYEQYF
CDR3 DNA: TGCGCCAGCAGCCAAGAGATGGTAATTTACTCCTACGAGCAGTACTTC

clone size: once
J gene: TRBJ2-5
V gene: TRBV6-6
D gene: TRBD2
CDR3 protein: CASSYGQRGAQETQYF
CDR3 DNA: TGTGCCAGCAGTTACGGTCAGCGGGGGGCCCAAGAGACCCAGTACTTC

clone size: NA
J gene: TRBJ1-1
V gene: TRBV6-6
D gene: NA
CDR3 protein: CASSYPAGTGTEAFF
CDR3 DNA: TGTGCCAGCAGTTACCCCGCAGGGACGGGCACTGAAGCTTTCTTT

clone size: NA
J gene: TRBJ1-2
V gene: TRBV10-3
D gene: TRBD1
CDR3 protein: CAASGGYGYTF
CDR3 DNA: TGTGCCGCGTCAGGGGGCTATGGCTACACCTTC

clone size: NA
J gene: TRBJ1-1
V gene: TRBV4-2
D gene: NA
CDR3 protein: CASSQDQDKNTEAFF
CDR3 DNA: TGTGCCAGCAGCCAAGACCAGGACAAGAACACTGAAGCTTTCTTT

clone size: NA
J gene: TRBJ2-3
V gene: TRBV7-2
D gene: TRBD2
CDR3 protein: CASSGQRLAGSPDTQYF
CDR3 DNA: TGTGCCAGCAGCGGTCAAAGACTAGCGGGATCCCCAGATACGCAGTATTTT

clone size: once
J gene: TRBJ1-4
V gene: TRBV30
D gene: NA
CDR3 protein: CAWSTRRSDEKLFF
CDR3 DNA: TGTGCCTGGAGTACCCGTCGGTCCGATGAAAAACTGTTTTTT

clone size: NA
J gene: TRBJ1-1
V gene: TRBV15
D gene: NA
CDR3 protein: CATSSKRQMNTEAFF
CDR3 DNA: TGTGCCACCAGCAGTAAAAGACAGATGAACACTGAAGCTTTCTTT

clone size: once
J gene: TRBJ1-2
V gene: TRBV10-1
D gene: NA
CDR3 protein: CASSDSNYGYTF
CDR3 DNA: TGCGCCAGCAGTGACTCTAATTATGGCTACACCTTC

clone size: once
J gene: TRBJ2-7
V gene: TRBV15
D gene: NA
CDR3 protein: CATSRAPGRGYYEQYF
CDR3 DNA: TGTGCCACCAGCAGAGCCCCCGGAAGGGGGTACTACGAGCAGTACTTC

clone size: NA
J gene: TRBJ1-1
V gene: TRBV13
D gene: TRBD1
CDR3 protein: CASSEGQMNTEAFF
CDR3 DNA: TGTGCCAGCAGCGAGGGACAGATGAACACTGAAGCTTTCTTT

clone size: NA
J gene: TRBJ1-6
V gene: TRBV5-1
D gene: NA
CDR3 protein: CASSLQPPESPLHF
CDR3 DNA: TGCGCCAGCAGCTTGCAACCCCCGGAATCACCCCTCCACTTT

clone size: NA
J gene: TRBJ2-1
V gene: TRBV29-1
D gene: TRBD2
CDR3 protein: CSAWTSGGGNEQFF
CDR3 DNA: TGCAGCGCTTGGACTAGCGGGGGTGGTAATGAGCAGTTCTTC

clone size: NA
J gene: TRBJ2-1
V gene: TRBV7-9
D gene: NA
CDR3 protein: CASSPGQFYDGEQFF
CDR3 DNA: TGTGCCAGCAGCCCCGGACAGTTTTACGATGGTGAGCAGTTCTTC

clone size: NA
J gene: TRBJ2-1
V gene: TRBV29-1
D gene: TRBD2
CDR3 protein: CSVAQAGGGNEQFF
CDR3 DNA: TGCAGCGTTGCCCAAGCGGGAGGCGGCAATGAGCAGTTCTTC

clone size: NA
J gene: TRBJ2-5
V gene: TRBV10-3
D gene: NA
CDR3 protein: CAISEPHNMFGGTQYF
CDR3 DNA: TGTGCCATCAGTGAGCCTCACAATATGTTCGGGGGGACCCAGTACTTC

clone size: NA
J gene: TRBJ1-6
V gene: TRBV19
D gene: NA
CDR3 protein: CASSISEHRNSPLHF
CDR3 DNA: TGTGCCAGTAGTATTTCTGAACACCGTAATTCACCCCTCCACTTT

clone size: NA
J gene: TRBJ2-6
V gene: TRBV28
D gene: NA
CDR3 protein: CASTIRGPGANVLTF
CDR3 DNA: TGTGCCAGCACCATCAGGGGCCCCGGGGCCAACGTCCTGACTTTC

clone size: NA
J gene: TRBJ2-3
V gene: TRBV5-1
D gene: NA
CDR3 protein: CASSLAGGADTQYF
CDR3 DNA: TGCGCCAGCAGCTTGGCTGGCGGAGCAGATACGCAGTATTTT

clone size: NA
J gene: TRBJ1-1
V gene: TRBV30
D gene: NA
CDR3 protein: CAWRYRPSTEAFF
CDR3 DNA: TGTGCCTGGAGGTATAGGCCCAGCACTGAAGCTTTCTTT

clone size: NA
J gene: TRBJ2-3
V gene: TRBV3-1/TRBV3-2
D gene: TRBD2
CDR3 protein: CASSQGPLAGGPADTQYF
CDR3 DNA: TGTGCCAGCAGCCAAGGTCCTCTAGCGGGGGGGCCGGCAGATACGCAGTATTTT

clone size: NA
J gene: TRBJ2-3
V gene: TRBV27
D gene: TRBD2
CDR3 protein: CASSLGGRAGADTQYF
CDR3 DNA: TGTGCCAGCAGTTTAGGCGGGAGGGCCGGAGCAGATACGCAGTATTTT

clone size: NA
J gene: TRBJ2-3
V gene: TRBV7-8
D gene: TRBD2
CDR3 protein: CASSSKTSGPPFPQYF
CDR3 DNA: TGTGCCAGCAGCTCGAAGACTAGCGGGCCCCCTTTCCCGCAGTATTTT

clone size: NA
J gene: TRBJ1-2
V gene: TRBV6-6
D gene: TRBD1
CDR3 protein: CASTGDYGYTF
CDR3 DNA: TGTGCCAGTACAGGGGACTATGGCTACACCTTC

clone size: NA
J gene: TRBJ2-1
V gene: TRBV24-1
D gene: NA
CDR3 protein: CATSDFGNEQFF
CDR3 DNA: TGTGCCACCAGTGATTTCGGCAATGAGCAGTTCTTC

clone size: few
J gene: TRBJ1-5
V gene: TRBV28
D gene: NA
CDR3 protein: CASSFGPQHF
CDR3 DNA: TGTGCCAGCAGTTTCGGGCCCCAGCATTTT

clone size: NA
J gene: TRBJ2-2
V gene: TRBV20-1
D gene: NA
CDR3 protein: CSAEFAGELFF
CDR3 DNA: TGCAGTGCTGAGTTTGCCGGGGAGCTGTTTTTT